Described below is a single T cell receptor beta chain sequence and its context. The data derive from a study of blood T cell repertoires in COVID-19. Study-wide background: T cells, B-cell-depleted T cells, or PBMCs provided the cDNA or gDNA that served as material.

TCRdb keeps only in-frame clones here, not all; method: immunoSEQ multiplex PCR. The data show 250,000 to 350,000 clones, 90% seen once. V lost 1 base to trimming and J lost 3 bases; unmatched junction nucleotides: 8. CDR1 MGHRA and CDR2 YSYEKL come from the germline V gene. CDR3 length: 17 residues. This receptor was obtained from a woman between 18 and 30 years old with acute COVID-19. The sequencing input was PBMCs or T cells enriched from blood (not recorded which). The J gene is TRBJ2-7, the V gene TRBV4-1, with TRBD2 matching over 11 bases. CDR3 protein: CASSQAVAGLAVYEQYF. The CDR3 nucleotides read TGCGCCAGCAGCCAAGCAGTAGCGGGACTAGCGGTCTACGAGCAGTACTTC.